These 20 T cell receptor beta chains were sequenced from one sample in a study of cytomegalovirus exposure and HLA in healthy donors. This PCR relied on a set of 60 Vbeta primers and 13 Jbeta primers. The method was immunoSEQ multiplex PCR; TCRdb's version includes in-frame clones alone and lacks a portion of them. The sample contains about 180,000 clones, 77% of which appear only once. Sample: PBMCs. These receptor sequences come from an older woman in good health and CMV-seropositive.

The genes are TRBV5-4 and TRBJ1-3, with 7 bases that match TRBD1. The length of the CDR3 is 14 residues. Germline V gene data show CDR1 as SGHNT and CDR2 as YYREEE (reference sequence). V was clipped by 4 bases and J by 4 bases; unmatched bases: 5. The CDR3 loop reads CASSPNRGGNTIYF. For the CDR3, the DNA is TGTGCCAGCAGCCCCAACAGGGGAGGAAACACCATATATTTT.

The genes are TRBV19 and TRBJ2-7; tentative D call: TRBD1 (5 bases). Trimming removed 8 bases at V and 1 base at J, with 15 bases between. Germline V gene sequence: CDR1 LNHDA, CDR2 SQIVND (reference sequence). The CDR3 is 14 residues long. The CDR3 loop is CASRRQSSSYEQYF. CDR3 nucleotides: TGTGCCAGTCGACGACAGAGCAGTTCCTACGAGCAGTACTTC.

V usage is TRBV9 and J usage is TRBJ2-6; 9 nucleotides line up with TRBD2. The length of the CDR3 is 18 residues. Per the germline V gene, CDR1 is SGDLS and CDR2 is YYNGEE. J lost 3 bases, V lost 2 bases, and 9 bases had no gene match. The CDR3 sequence is CASSVYSSGTSGANVLTF. In DNA, the CDR3 is TGTGCCAGCAGCGTTTATTCTAGCGGGACTAGTGGGGCCAACGTCCTGACTTTC.

The chain carries TRBV5-1 and TRBJ1-5; D uncertain. With 1 base removed from V and 2 bases from J, the gap between germline ends came to 10 bases. The CDR3 contains 15 residues. Germline V gene lookup returns CDR1 SGHRS and CDR2 YFSETQ. The CDR3, as DNA: TGCGCCAGCAGCTTGCGCGGGTTGGGCAATCAGCCCCAGCATTTT. Translation gives CASSLRGLGNQPQHF. The full variable domain, with the rest looked up from reference TRBV5-1 and TRBJ1-5, is KAGVTQTPRYLIKTRGQQVTLSCSPISGHRSVSWYQQTPGQGLQFLFEYFSETQRNKGNFPGRFSGRQFSNSRSEMNVSTLELGDSALYLCASSLRGLGNQPQHFGDGTRLSIL.

V and J are TRBV7-8 and TRBJ2-7; 7 bases are a match to TRBD1. CDR1 SGHVS and CDR2 FQNEAQ come from the germline V gene. Trimming cost V 3 bases and J 3 bases; bases outside gene matches: 23. This CDR3 region has 20 residues. The CDR3 reads CASSLGRQGPKDFPIYEQYF. In DNA, the CDR3 is TGTGCCAGCAGCTTGGGCAGACAGGGCCCCAAGGACTTCCCCATCTACGAGCAGTACTTC. The whole variable domain, filled in from reference TRBV7-8 and TRBJ2-7, reads GAGVSQSPRYKVAKRGQDVALRCDPISGHVSLFWYQQALGQGPEFLTYFQNEAQLDKSGLPSDRFFAERPEGSVSTLKIQRTQQEDSAVYLCASSLGRQGPKDFPIYEQYFGPGTRLTVT.

The chain carries TRBV27 and TRBJ2-1, with TRBD2 identical over 13 bases. The V and J ends lost 6 bases and 8 bases, in that order; junction bases with no gene match: 7. Germline values: CDR1 MNHEY, CDR2 SMNVEV (reference sequence). CDR3 length: 15 residues. The chain's CDR3 is CASSRGTSGAYEQFF. CDR3 DNA: TGTGCCAGCAGCCGCGGGACTAGCGGGGCCTATGAGCAGTTCTTC.

The rearrangement joins TRBV6-1 to TRBJ1-4, with a tentative D call TRBD1 (6 bases). Trimming took 5 bases from V and 8 from J, leaving 15 bases between them. Germline values: CDR1 MNHNS, CDR2 SASEGT. CDR3 length: 14 amino acids. The chain's CDR3 is CASSRQGWTEKLFF. As DNA, the CDR3 is TGTGCCAGCAGTCGGCAGGGGTGGACAGAAAAACTGTTTTTT.

The chain couples TRBV10-3 to TRBJ2-3; 10 bases fit TRBD1. Germline V gene sequence: CDR1 ENHRY, CDR2 SYGVKD. The V and J ends lost 4 bases and 1 base, in that order; junction bases with no gene match: 2. The CDR3 spans 15 residues. CDR3 residues: CAISGGTGGTDTQYF. In DNA, the CDR3 is TGTGCCATCAGTGGGGGGACAGGGGGCACAGATACGCAGTATTTT.

This chain uses TRBV28 with TRBJ2-3; 14 bases line up with TRBD2. Germline V gives CDR1 MDHEN, CDR2 SYDVKM. V lost 6 bases to trimming and J lost 4 bases; unmatched junction nucleotides: 3. The CDR3 length is 15 residues. The CDR3 nucleotides read TGTGCCAGCAGAGAGACTAGCGGGAGGGCAGATACGCAGTATTTT. The encoded protein is CASRETSGRADTQYF.

This rearrangement joins TRBV7-3 to TRBJ2-7, with D possibly TRBD2 on 5 matching bases. CDR3 length: 15 residues. V was shortened by 6 bases and J by 3 bases, with 18 bases between the two germline ends. The germline V gene encodes CDR1 SGHTA and CDR2 FQGTGA. The CDR3 spells CASRSFLAGLYEQYF. CDR3 coding DNA: TGTGCCAGCAGGTCCTTTCTCGCCGGACTCTACGAGCAGTACTTC. The variable domain in full, completed from reference TRBV7-3 and TRBJ2-7, reads GAGVSQTPSNKVTEKGKYVELRCDPISGHTALYWYRQSLGQGPEFLIYFQGTGAADDSGLPNDRFFAVRPEGSVSTLKIQRTERGDSAVYLCASRSFLAGLYEQYFGPGTRLTVT.

CDR3 amino acids: CAGLGQGNTGELFF. CDR3 bases: TGTGCCGGCCTCGGGCAGGGTAACACCGGGGAGCTGTTTTTT. The chain uses TRBV6-1 and TRBJ2-2; D possibly corresponds to TRBD1 (5 bases). V was cut by 11 bases and J by 2 bases, with 15 bases left in between. The CDR3 runs to 14 residues. The germline gives CDR1 MNHNS, CDR2 SASEGT.

This clone showed up just a few times. Germline and junction disagree at one end, which may indicate a read error. This chain connects TRBV6-5 to TRBJ2-6; D may be TRBD1 (5 bases). CDR1 is MNHEY and CDR2 is SVGAGI in the germline V gene. CDR3 length: 15 amino acids. The CDR3 protein is CASSTLSSGANGLTF. CDR3 nucleotide sequence: TGTGCCAGCTCGACTCTGAGCTCTGGGGCCAACGGCCTGACTTTC.

The chain is built from TRBV28 and TRBJ1-1, with D possibly being TRBD1 (5 bases). The germline V gene encodes CDR1 MDHEN and CDR2 SYDVKM. The CDR3 runs 14 residues. V shed 2 bases and J shed 0 bases, with 7 bases lying between them. CDR3 bases: TGTGCCAGCAGTTTACCAGGGATGAACACTGAAGCTTTCTTT. Translation: CASSLPGMNTEAFF.

This clone appeared a few times. The chain employs TRBV2 and TRBJ2-5, with 8 bases identical to TRBD1. Germline V lookup: CDR1 SNHLY, CDR2 FYNNEI. V lost 3 bases, J lost 5 bases, and 5 bases stayed unmatched. The CDR3 is 14 amino acids. The CDR3 region is CASSDRTGLETQYF. The CDR3 bases are TGTGCCAGCAGTGATAGGACAGGGCTTGAGACCCAGTACTTC.

This chain joins TRBV5-1 and TRBJ2-5, with D possibly TRBD2 on 5 matching bases. The germline V gene encodes CDR1 SGHRS and CDR2 YFSETQ. Trimming removed 0 bases at V and 1 base at J, with 13 bases between. The CDR3 consists of 16 residues. The CDR3 protein is CASSLGRGPLQETQYF. CDR3 DNA sequence: TGCGCCAGCAGCTTGGGCAGAGGGCCCCTCCAAGAGACCCAGTACTTC.

The J gene is TRBJ2-1, the V gene TRBV4-1; TRBD1 aligns across 7 bases. V shed 5 bases, J shed 7 bases, and the junction held 5 bases outside the gene matches. From germline, CDR1 is MGHRA and CDR2 YSYEKL. This CDR3 is 13 amino acids long. CDR3 sequence reads: CASSFDRANEQFF. The CDR3 bases are TGCGCCAGCAGCTTCGACAGGGCTAATGAGCAGTTCTTC.

The chain joins TRBV6-1 to TRBJ2-2, with 8 bases identical to TRBD1. There are 16 residues in the CDR3. Germline lookup yields CDR1 MNHNS and CDR2 SASEGT. Losses at the gene ends were 4 bases for V and 2 bases for J; bases not matched to a gene: 6. The CDR3 DNA sequence: TGTGCCAGCAGTGCCGCGGGACAGGTTAACACCGGGGAGCTGTTTTTT. As protein: CASSAAGQVNTGELFF.

The V and J genes are TRBV7-8 and TRBJ2-1, with D possibly matching TRBD2 (5 bases). The CDR3 is 14 residues long. CDR1 and CDR2 (germline): SGHVS, FQNEAQ. The V and J ends lost 0 bases and 12 bases respectively, with 15 bases between them. CDR3 sequence (DNA): TGTGCCAGCAGCTTAGCCGCCGACTCGGCGGGGCAGTTCTTC. Translating gives CASSLAADSAGQFF. Variable domain in full (rest from reference TRBV7-8 and TRBJ2-1): GAGVSQSPRYKVAKRGQDVALRCDPISGHVSLFWYQQALGQGPEFLTYFQNEAQLDKSGLPSDRFFAERPEGSVSTLKIQRTQQEDSAVYLCASSLAADSAGQFFGPGTRLTVL.

This clone was seen more than once but under ten times. The V gene is TRBV29-1, the J gene TRBJ2-3; D unclear. The CDR3 is 13 residues long. Germline CDR1 is SQVTM and CDR2 is ANQGSEA. CDR3 DNA: TGCAGGTGCCATTGTGGGTCGGGAGATACGCAGTATTTT. As protein: CRCHCGSGDTQYF.

The chain is built from TRBV18 and TRBJ2-3; the D gene is possibly TRBD2 (6 bases). Germline V gene data show CDR1 as KGHSH and CDR2 as LQKENI. The CDR3 has 15 residues. Trimming cost V 4 bases and J 0 bases, with 11 bases left between them. The CDR3 region has the DNA TGTGCCAGCTCACTAGCGGAAGGGAGCACAGATACGCAGTATTTT. Translating gives CASSLAEGSTDTQYF.